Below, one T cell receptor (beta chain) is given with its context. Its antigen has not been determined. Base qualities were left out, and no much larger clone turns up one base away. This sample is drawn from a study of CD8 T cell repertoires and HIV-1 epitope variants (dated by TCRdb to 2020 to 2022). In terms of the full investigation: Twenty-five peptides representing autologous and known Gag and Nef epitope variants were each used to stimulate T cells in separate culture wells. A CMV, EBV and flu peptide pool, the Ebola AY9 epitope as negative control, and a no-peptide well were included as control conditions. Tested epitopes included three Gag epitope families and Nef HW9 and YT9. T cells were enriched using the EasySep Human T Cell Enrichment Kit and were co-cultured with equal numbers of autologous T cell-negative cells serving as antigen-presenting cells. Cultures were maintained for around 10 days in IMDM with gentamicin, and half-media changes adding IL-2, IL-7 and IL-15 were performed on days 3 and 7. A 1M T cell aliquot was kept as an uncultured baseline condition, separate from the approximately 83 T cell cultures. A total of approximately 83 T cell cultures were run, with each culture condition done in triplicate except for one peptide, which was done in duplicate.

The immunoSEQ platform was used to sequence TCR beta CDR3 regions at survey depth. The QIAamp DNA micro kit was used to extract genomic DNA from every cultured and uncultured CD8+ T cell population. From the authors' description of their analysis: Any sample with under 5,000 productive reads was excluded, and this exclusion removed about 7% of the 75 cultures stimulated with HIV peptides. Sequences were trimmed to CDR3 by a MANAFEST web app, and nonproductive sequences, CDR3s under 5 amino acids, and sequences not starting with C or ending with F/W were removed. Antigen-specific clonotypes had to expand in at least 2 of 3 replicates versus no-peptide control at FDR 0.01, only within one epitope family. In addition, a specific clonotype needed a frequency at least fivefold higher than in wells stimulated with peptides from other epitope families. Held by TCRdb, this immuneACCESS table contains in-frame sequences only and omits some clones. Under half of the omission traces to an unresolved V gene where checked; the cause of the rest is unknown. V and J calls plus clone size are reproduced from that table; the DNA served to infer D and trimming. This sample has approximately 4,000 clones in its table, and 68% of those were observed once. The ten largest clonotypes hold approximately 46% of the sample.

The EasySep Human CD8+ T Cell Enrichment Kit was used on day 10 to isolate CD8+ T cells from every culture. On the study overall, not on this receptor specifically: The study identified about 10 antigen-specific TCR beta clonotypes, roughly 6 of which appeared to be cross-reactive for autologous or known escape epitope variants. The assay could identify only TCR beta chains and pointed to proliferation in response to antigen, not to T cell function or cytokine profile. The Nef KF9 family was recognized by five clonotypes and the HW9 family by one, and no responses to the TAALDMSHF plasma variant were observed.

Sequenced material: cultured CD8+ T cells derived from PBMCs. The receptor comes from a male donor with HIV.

The CDR3 region has the sequence CASSYSPSGGHNEQFF. The sequenced DNA: TGTGCCAGCAGTTACTCGCCTAGCGGGGGACACAATGAGCAGTTCTTC. This receptor chain uses TRBV6-5 and TRBJ2-1; 10 of the junction bases match TRBD2. CDR1 and CDR2 (MNHEY, SVGAGI) derive from the germline V gene. The CDR3, cysteine through phenylalanine, is 16 amino acids long. The DNA shown is the 48-base CDR3, in frame from base 1. At the junction V is shortened by 0 bases and J by 5 bases; bases outside the gene matches: 4.